This T cell receptor (beta chain) was sequenced during a study of T cell responses to AZD1222 COVID-19 vaccine. Study findings and constraints: Among those given AZD1222, only six were seropositive at baseline. An increase in Spike-specific TCR breadth and depth was observed after two AZD1222 doses. Unmutated variant regions reportedly attract nearly half of all spike-specific TCRs. In a largely white British group with more females than males, clonal diversity was possibly underestimated.

Profiled with immunoSEQ multiplex PCR; TCRdb holds only in-frame clones, not every one. Of about 120,000 clones listed, roughly 90% are singletons. V lost 3 bases, J lost 7 bases, and 3 bases lay in between. This CDR3 comprises 11 residues. Germline loops: CDR1 SNHLY, CDR2 FYNNEI. About this clone: The antigen remains undetermined.

The clonotype was recovered from an adult in good health. This specimen was peripheral blood, taken on day 0 of AZD1222 vaccination. The chain carries TRBV2 and TRBJ1-4; D is unclear. The CDR3 DNA follows: TGTGCCAGCAGTGAGAGTGAAAAACTGTTTTTT. Translation gives CASSESEKLFF.